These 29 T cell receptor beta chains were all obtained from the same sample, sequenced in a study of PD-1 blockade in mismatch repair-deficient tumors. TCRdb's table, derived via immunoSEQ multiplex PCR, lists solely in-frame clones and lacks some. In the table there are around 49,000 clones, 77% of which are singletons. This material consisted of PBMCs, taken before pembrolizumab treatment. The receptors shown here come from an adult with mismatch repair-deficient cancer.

The CDR3 loop reads CASSLSGEQYF. The CDR3 DNA is TGTGCCAGCAGCTTATCCGGAGAGCAGTACTTC. The J gene is TRBJ2-7, the V gene TRBV11-2; D is unresolved. V gave up 2 bases and J gave up 7 bases, with 6 bases separating them. Germline CDR1 reads SGHAT; CDR2 reads FQNNGV. This CDR3 has 11 residues.

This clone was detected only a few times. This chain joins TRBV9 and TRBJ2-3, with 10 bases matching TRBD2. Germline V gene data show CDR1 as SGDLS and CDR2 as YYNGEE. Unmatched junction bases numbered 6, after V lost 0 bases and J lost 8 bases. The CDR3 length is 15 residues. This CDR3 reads CASSVGQREGGTQYF. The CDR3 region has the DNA TGTGCCAGCAGCGTAGGCCAGCGGGAGGGGGGTACGCAGTATTTT.

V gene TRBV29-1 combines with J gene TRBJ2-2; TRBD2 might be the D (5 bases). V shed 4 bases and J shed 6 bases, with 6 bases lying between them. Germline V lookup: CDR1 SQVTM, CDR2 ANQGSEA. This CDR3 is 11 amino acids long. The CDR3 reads CSVGGSGELFF. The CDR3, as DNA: TGCAGCGTTGGCGGGTCCGGGGAGCTGTTTTTT.

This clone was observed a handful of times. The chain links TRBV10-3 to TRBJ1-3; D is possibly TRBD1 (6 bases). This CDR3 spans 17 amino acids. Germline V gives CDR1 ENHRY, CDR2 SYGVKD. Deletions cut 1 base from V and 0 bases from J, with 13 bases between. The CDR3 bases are TGTGCCATCAGTGAGTTGACGGGGGCGAGCTCTGGAAACACCATATATTTT. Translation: CAISELTGASSGNTIYF.

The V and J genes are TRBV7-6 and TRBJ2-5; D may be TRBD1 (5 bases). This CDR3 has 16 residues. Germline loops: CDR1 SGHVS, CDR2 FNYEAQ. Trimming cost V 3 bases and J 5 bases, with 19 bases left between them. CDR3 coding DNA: TGTGCCAGCAGCTTGGAAGCGCTAGTAGGGGTGGAGACCCAGTACTTC. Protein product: CASSLEALVGVETQYF.

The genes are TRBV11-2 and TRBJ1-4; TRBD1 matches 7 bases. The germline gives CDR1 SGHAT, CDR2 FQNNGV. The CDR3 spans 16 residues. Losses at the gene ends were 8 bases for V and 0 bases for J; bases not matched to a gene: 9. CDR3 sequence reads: CASAWDSRSTNEKLFF. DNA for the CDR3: TGTGCCAGCGCATGGGACAGTCGTTCAACTAATGAAAAACTGTTTTTT.

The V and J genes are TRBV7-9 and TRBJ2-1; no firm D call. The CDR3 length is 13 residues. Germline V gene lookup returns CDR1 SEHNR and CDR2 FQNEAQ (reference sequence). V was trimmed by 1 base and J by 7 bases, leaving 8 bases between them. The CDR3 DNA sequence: TGTGCCAGCAGCTTAGGGCCAGAAAATGAGCAGTTCTTC. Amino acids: CASSLGPENEQFF.

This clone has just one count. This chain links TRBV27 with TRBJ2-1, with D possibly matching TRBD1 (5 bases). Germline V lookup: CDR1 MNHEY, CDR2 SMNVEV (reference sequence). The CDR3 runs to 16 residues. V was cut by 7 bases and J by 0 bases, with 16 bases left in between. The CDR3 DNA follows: TGTGCCAGCAAGAGTAGCTGGGGCGGCTCCTACAATGAGCAGTTCTTC. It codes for CASKSSWGGSYNEQFF.

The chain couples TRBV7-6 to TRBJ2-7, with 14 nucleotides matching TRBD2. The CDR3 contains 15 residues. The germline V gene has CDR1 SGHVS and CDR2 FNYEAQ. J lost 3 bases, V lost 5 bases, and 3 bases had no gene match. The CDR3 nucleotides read TGTGCCAGCAGCCGAGGGACTAGCGGGAGCTACGAGCAGTACTTC. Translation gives CASSRGTSGSYEQYF.

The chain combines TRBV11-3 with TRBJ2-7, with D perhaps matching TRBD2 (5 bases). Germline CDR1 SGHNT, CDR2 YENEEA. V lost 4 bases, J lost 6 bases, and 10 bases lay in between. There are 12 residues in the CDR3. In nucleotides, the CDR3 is TGTGCCAGCAGCTCGGGATTGATCGAGCAGTACTTC. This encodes CASSSGLIEQYF.

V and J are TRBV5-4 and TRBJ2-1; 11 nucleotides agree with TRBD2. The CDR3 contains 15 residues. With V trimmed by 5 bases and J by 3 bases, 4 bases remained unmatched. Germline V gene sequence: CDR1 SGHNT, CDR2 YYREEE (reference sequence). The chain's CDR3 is CASRSGTSGYNEQFF. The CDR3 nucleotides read TGTGCCAGCAGATCCGGGACTAGCGGCTACAATGAGCAGTTCTTC.

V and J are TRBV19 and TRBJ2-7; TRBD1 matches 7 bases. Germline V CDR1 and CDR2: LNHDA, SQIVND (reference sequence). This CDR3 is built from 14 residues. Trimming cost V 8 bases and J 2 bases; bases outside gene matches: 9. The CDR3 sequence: CASSETGTTYEQYF. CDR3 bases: TGTGCCAGTTCCGAGACAGGGACAACCTACGAGCAGTACTTC.

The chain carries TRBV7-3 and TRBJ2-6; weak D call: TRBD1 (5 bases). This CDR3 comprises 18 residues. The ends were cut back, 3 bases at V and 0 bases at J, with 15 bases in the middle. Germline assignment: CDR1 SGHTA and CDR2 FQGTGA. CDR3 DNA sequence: TGTGCCAGCAGCTTCTCAAGGGGTACGAGCTCTGGGGCCAACGTCCTGACTTTC. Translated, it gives CASSFSRGTSSGANVLTF. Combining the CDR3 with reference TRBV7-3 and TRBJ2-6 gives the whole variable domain GAGVSQTPSNKVTEKGKYVELRCDPISGHTALYWYRQSLGQGPEFLIYFQGTGAADDSGLPNDRFFAVRPEGSVSTLKIQRTERGDSAVYLCASSFSRGTSSGANVLTFGAGSRLTVL.

This chain's CDR3 is CASSRSSAGTGTNYGYTF. The CDR3 DNA sequence: TGTGCCAGCAGTAGATCCTCGGCCGGGACAGGGACAAACTATGGCTACACCTTC. The chain combines TRBV27 with TRBJ1-2; 9 bases align to TRBD1. The ends lost 5 bases at V and 2 bases at J; junction bases unmatched: 15. The length of the CDR3 is 18 residues. Per the germline V gene, CDR1 is MNHEY and CDR2 is SMNVEV (reference sequence).

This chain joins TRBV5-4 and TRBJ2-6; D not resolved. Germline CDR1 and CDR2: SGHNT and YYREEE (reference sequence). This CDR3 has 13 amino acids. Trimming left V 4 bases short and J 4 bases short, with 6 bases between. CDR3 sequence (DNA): TGTGCCAGCAGCATCAAGGGGGCCAACGTCCTGACTTTC. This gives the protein CASSIKGANVLTF.

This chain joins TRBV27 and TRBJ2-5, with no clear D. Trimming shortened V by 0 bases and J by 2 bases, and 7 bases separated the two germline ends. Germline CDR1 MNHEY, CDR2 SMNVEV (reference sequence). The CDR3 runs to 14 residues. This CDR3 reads CASSLSWKQETQYF. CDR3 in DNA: TGTGCCAGCAGTTTATCTTGGAAACAAGAGACCCAGTACTTC.

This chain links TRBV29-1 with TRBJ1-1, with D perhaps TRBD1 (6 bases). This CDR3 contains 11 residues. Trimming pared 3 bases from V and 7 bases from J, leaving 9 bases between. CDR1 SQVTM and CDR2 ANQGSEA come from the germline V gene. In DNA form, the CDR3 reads TGCAGCGTTGACAGGGGAGGTGAAGCTTTCTTT. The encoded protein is CSVDRGGEAFF.

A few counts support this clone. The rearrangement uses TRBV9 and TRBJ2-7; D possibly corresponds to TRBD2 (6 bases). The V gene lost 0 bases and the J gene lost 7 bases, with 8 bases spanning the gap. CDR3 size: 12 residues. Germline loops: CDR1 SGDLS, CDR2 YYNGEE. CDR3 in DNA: TGTGCCAGCAGCGTAGATGGGGGGGAGCAGTACTTC. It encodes CASSVDGGEQYF. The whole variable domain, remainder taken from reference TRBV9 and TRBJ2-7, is DSGVTQTPKHLITATGQRVTLRCSPRSGDLSVYWYQQSLDQGLQFLIQYYNGEERAKGNILERFSAQQFPDLHSELNLSSLELGDSALYFCASSVDGGEQYFGPGTRLTVT.

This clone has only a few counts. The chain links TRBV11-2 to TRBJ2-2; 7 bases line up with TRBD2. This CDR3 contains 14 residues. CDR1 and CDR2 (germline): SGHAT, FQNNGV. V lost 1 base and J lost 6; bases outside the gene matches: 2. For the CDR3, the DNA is TGTGCCAGCAGCTTAGGTACTAGCGCCGGGGAGCTGTTTTTT. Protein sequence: CASSLGTSAGELFF.

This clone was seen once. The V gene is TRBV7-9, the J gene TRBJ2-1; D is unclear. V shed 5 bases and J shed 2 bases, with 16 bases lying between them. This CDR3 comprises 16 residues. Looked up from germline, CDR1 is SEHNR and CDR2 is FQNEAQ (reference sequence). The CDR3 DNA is TGTGCCAGCAGCCTCACCTTCCGTGGCACCTACAATGAGCAGTTCTTC. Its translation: CASSLTFRGTYNEQFF.

The CDR3, as DNA: TGTGCCACCAGCAGAGATGAAGGATTCTACGAGCAGTACTTC. It specifies CATSRDEGFYEQYF. This chain connects TRBV15 to TRBJ2-7; unclear D gene. The CDR3 is 14 amino acids. With 0 bases removed from V and 3 bases from J, the gap between germline ends came to 9 bases. The germline CDR1 and CDR2 sequences are LNHNV and YYDKDF (reference sequence).

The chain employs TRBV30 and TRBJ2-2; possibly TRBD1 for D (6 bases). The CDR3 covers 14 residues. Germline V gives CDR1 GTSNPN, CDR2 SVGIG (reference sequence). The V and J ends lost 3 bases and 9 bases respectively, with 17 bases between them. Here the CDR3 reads CAWSSRTGFRELFF. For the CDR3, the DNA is TGTGCCTGGAGCAGCAGAACAGGGTTTCGGGAGCTGTTTTTT.

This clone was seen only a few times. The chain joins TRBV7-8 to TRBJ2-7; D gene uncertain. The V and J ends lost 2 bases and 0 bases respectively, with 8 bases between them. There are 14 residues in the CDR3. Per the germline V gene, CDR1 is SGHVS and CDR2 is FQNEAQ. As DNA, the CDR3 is TGTGCCAGCAGCTTACTTCAACGCTCCTACGAGCAGTACTTC. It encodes CASSLLQRSYEQYF. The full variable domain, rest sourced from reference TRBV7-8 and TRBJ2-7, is GAGVSQSPRYKVAKRGQDVALRCDPISGHVSLFWYQQALGQGPEFLTYFQNEAQLDKSGLPSDRFFAERPEGSVSTLKIQRTQQEDSAVYLCASSLLQRSYEQYFGPGTRLTVT.

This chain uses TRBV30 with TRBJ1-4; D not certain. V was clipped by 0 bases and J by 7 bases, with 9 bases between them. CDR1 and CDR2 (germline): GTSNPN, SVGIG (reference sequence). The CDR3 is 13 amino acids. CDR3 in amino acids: CAWSVGEGEKLFF. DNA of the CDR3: TGTGCCTGGAGTGTCGGGGAGGGTGAAAAACTGTTTTTT.

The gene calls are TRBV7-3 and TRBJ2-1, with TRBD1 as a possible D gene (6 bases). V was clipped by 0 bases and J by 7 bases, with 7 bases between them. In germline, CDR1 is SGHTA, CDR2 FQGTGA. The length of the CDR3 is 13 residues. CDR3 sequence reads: CASSLTTGNEQFF. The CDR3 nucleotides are TGTGCCAGCAGCTTAACTACAGGGAATGAGCAGTTCTTC.

Here the CDR3 reads CASSGRDHNEQFF. Here the CDR3 DNA reads TGTGCCAGCAGCGGCCGGGACCATAATGAGCAGTTCTTC. V usage is TRBV9 and J usage is TRBJ2-1, with D possibly being TRBD1 or TRBD2 (5 bases each). Trimming shortened V by 3 bases and J by 7 bases, and 11 bases separated the two germline ends. Germline V gene sequence: CDR1 SGDLS, CDR2 YYNGEE. The CDR3 is 13 residues long.

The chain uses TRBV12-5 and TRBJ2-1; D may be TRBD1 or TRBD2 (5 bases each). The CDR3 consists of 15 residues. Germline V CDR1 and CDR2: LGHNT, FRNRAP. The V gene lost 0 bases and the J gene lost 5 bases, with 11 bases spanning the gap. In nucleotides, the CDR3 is TGTGCTAGTGGTTTGGTACTCGGGGCGGACAATGAGCAGTTCTTC. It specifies CASGLVLGADNEQFF.

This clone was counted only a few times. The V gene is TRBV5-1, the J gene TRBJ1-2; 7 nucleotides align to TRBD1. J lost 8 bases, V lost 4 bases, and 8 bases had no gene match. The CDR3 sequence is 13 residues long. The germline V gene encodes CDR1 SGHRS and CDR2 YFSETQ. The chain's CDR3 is CASSGSGGGGYTF. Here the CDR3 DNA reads TGCGCCAGCAGCGGATCAGGGGGTGGAGGCTACACCTTC.

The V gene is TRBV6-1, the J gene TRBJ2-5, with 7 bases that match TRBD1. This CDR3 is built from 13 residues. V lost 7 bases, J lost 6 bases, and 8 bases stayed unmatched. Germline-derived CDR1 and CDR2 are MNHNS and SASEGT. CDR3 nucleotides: TGTGCCAGCACCACAGGGGAGTGGAAGACCCAGTACTTC. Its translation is CASTTGEWKTQYF.